This T cell receptor beta chain was documented in a study of CD8 T cells in ankylosing spondylitis. The table lists this clonotype with a few counts. The target antigen is unknown. Study findings and constraints: Both synovial fluid and blood in reactive arthritis had previously been reported to carry some motif variants. CD8+ by phenotype, disease-linked clones were relatively rare in peripheral blood.

Molecular-barcoded quantitative 5'-RACE produced these TCR beta libraries. TCRdb reanalysed the 5' RACE reads using MiXCR and keeps one entry per CDR3 protein. The table lists under 300,000 distinct CDR3 sequences, approximately 10% of them singletons. Per germline, CDR1 MDHEN and CDR2 SYDVKM. CDR3 size: 12 residues. V lost 3 bases, J lost 6 bases, and 9 bases lay in between. Source material: blood, either unsorted or a sorted T cell fraction (not recorded which). The origin of this receptor is a male donor with ankylosing spondylitis or in good health (not recorded which). This chain links TRBV28 with TRBJ2-7; D is possibly TRBD2 (6 bases). Written as DNA, the CDR3 is TGTGCCAGCAGTTTGATGCGGGGCGAGCAGTACTTC. Amino acids: CASSLMRGEQYF.